This T cell receptor beta chain came from a study of T cell repertoires in cytomegalovirus infection. Study in general: An indication of both CMV infection and matching HLA type came from public TCR beta signatures.

This clonotype has just a few counts. Antigen: not known. CDR1 is MNHNS and CDR2 is SASEGT in the germline V gene. With 4 bases removed from V and 5 bases from J, the gap between germline ends came to 17 bases. CDR3 length: 15 residues. TCRdb re-called the reads through MiXCR, storing one row per CDR3 protein. Of 150,000 or so distinct CDR3 sequences listed, approximately 21% were seen once; the top ten hold 20% to 30%. The material sequenced was CD8+ T cells from cultured PBMCs, taken from culture after CMV antigen stimulation. The chain employs TRBV6-1 and TRBJ1-1; D not resolved. This clonotype was obtained from a human donor in good health (CMV status not recorded). Some clones in this sample may be carry-over from other donors' samples. CDR3 coding DNA: TGTGCCAGCAGTGTTGGACGGTACAAAAAGACTGAAGCTTTCTTT. This gives the protein CASSVGRYKKTEAFF.